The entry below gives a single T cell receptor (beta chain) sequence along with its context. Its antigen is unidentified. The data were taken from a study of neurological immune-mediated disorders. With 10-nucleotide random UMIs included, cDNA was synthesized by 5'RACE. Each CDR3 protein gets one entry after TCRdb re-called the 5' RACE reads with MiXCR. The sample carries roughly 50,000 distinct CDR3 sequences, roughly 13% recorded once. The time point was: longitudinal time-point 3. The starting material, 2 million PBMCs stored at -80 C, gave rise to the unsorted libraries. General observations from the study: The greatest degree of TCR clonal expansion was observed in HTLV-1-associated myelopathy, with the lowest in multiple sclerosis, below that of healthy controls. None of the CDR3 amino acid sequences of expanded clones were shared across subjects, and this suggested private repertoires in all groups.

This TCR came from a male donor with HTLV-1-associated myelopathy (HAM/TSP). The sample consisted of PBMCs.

The CDR3 loop reads CATMGPFHEQFF. CDR3 coding DNA: TGTGCCACCATGGGACCGTTTCATGAGCAGTTCTTC. V is TRBV10-3 and J is TRBJ2-1, with D perhaps TRBD1 or TRBD2 (5 bases each). The V end was cut by 10 bases, the J end by 8 bases, with 15 bases between. This CDR3 contains 12 residues. The V gene's germline CDR1 is ENHRY and CDR2 SYGVKD.